The T cell receptor (beta chain) under discussion was sequenced for a study of blood T cell repertoires in COVID-19. Study at large: T cells, B-cell-depleted T cells, or PBMCs supplied cDNA or gDNA.

The germline CDR1 and CDR2 sequences are MNHEY and SMNVEV (reference sequence). The CDR3 totals 14 residues. V shed 10 bases and J shed 3 bases, with 17 bases lying between them. Clones were sequenced by immunoSEQ multiplex PCR, and TCRdb holds only the in-frame ones, with some missing. Seen here are some 300,000 clones, around 90% observed once, and the top ten hold approximately 1%. Everyone who took part was about 18 to 89 years old, and they came from about 25 US areas. Donors in Cohort 3 who had recovered were those with two negative PCRs, healthcare professional clearance, or resolution of their symptoms.

The sequenced sample was PBMCs or T cells enriched from blood (not recorded which). The clonotype was recovered from a woman aged 25 to 39 who had recovered from COVID-19. The chain uses TRBV27 and TRBJ2-3; tentative D call: TRBD1 (5 bases). CDR3 loop: CATSDIPLTDTQYF. As DNA, the CDR3 is TGTGCCACTTCGGACATCCCGCTGACAGATACGCAGTATTTT.